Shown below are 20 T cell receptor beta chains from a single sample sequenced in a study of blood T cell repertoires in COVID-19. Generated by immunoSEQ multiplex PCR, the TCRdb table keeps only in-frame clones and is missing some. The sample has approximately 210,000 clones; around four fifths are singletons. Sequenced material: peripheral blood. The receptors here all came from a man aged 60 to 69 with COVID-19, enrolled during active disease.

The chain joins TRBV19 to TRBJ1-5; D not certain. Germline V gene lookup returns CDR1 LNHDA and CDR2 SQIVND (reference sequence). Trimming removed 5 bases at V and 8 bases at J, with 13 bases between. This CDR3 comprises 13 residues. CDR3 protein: CASSASGSEPQHF. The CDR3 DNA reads TGTGCCAGTAGTGCCTCGGGGTCGGAGCCCCAGCATTTT.

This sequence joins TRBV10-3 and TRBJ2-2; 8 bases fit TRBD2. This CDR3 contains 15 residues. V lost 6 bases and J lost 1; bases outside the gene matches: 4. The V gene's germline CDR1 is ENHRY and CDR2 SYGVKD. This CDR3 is CAIRVSGMNTGELFF. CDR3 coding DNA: TGTGCCATCAGGGTTAGCGGGATGAACACCGGGGAGCTGTTTTTT.

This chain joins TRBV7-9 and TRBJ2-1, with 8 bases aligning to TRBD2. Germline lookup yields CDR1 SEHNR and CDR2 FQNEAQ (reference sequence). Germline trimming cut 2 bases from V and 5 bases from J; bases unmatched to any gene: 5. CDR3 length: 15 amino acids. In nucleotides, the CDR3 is TGTGCCAGCAGCTTAAGTAGCGGGGCGAACAATGAGCAGTTCTTC. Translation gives CASSLSSGANNEQFF.

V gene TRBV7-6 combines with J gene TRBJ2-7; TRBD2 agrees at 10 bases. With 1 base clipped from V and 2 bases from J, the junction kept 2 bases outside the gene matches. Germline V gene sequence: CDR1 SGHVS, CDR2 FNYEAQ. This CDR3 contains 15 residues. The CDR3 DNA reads TGTGCCAGCAGCTTAGGAGCGGGAGGGCCCTACGAGCAGTACTTC. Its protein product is CASSLGAGGPYEQYF.

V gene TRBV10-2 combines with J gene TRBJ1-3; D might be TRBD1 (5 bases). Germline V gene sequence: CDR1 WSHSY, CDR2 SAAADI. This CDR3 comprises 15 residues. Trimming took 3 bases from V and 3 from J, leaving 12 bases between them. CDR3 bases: TGCGCCAGCAGTGACCTGGGGGGAAGTGGAAACACCATATATTTT. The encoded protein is CASSDLGGSGNTIYF.

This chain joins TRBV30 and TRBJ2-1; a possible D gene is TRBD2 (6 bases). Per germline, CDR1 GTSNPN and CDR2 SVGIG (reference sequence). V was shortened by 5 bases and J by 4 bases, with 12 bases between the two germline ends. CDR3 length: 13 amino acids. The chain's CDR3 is CAWWTGTYNEQFF. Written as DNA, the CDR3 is TGTGCCTGGTGGACCGGGACTTACAATGAGCAGTTCTTC.

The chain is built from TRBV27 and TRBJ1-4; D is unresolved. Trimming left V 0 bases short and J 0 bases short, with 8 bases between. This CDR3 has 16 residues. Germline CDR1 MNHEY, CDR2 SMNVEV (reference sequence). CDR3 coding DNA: TGTGCCAGCAGTTTATCCTCTGTTGCAACTAATGAAAAACTGTTTTTT. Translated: CASSLSSVATNEKLFF.

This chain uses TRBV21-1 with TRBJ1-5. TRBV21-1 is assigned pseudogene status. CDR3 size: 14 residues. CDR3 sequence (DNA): TGTGCCAGCAGCAAAGGGGGGGATATTCAGCCCCAGCATTTT. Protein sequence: CASSKGGDIQPQHF.

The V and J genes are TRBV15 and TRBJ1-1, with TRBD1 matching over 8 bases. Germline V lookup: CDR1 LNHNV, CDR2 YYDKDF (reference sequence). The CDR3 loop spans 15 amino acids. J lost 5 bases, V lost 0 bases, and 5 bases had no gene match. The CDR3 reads CATSRDLTGETEAFF. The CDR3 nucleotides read TGTGCCACCAGCAGAGATCTGACAGGGGAGACTGAAGCTTTCTTT.

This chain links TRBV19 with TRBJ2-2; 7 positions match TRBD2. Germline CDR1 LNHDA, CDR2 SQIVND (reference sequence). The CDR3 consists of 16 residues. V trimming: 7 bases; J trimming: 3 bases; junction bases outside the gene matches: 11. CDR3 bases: TGTGCCAGTAACCGCGGTGGGGGGGTGGACACCGGGGAGCTGTTTTTT. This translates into CASNRGGGVDTGELFF.

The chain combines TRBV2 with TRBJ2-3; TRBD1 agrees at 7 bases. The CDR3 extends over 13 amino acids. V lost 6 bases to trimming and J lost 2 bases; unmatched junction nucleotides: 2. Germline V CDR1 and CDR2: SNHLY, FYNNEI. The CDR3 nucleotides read TGTGCCAGCAGGACAGGGTACACAGATACGCAGTATTTT. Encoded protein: CASRTGYTDTQYF.

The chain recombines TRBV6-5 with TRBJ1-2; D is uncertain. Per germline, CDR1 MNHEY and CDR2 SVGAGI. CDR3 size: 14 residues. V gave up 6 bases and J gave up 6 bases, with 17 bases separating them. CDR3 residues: CASSQPSGWNGYTF. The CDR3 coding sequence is TGTGCCAGCAGCCAACCCTCGGGGTGGAATGGCTACACCTTC.

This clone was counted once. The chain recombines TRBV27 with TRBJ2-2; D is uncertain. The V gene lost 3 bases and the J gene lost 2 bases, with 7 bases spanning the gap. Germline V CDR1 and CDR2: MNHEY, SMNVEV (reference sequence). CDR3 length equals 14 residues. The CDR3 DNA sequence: TGTGCCAGCAGTTTCTGGAGCAACACCGGGGAGCTGTTTTTT. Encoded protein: CASSFWSNTGELFF.

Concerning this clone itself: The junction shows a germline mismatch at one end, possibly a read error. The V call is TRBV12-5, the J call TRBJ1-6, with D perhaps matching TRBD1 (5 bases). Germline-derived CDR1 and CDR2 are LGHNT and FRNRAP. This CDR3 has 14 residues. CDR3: CASVLGGAGSPLHF. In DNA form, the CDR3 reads TGTGCTAGTGTTTTGGGGGGAGCAGGCTCACCCCTCCACTTT.

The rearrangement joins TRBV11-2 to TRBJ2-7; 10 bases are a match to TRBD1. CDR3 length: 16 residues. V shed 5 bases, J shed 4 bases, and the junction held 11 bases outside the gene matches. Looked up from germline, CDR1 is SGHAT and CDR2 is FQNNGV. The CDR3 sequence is CASSNSGTGARYEQYF. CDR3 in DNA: TGTGCCAGCAGCAATTCCGGGACAGGGGCCCGGTACGAGCAGTACTTC.

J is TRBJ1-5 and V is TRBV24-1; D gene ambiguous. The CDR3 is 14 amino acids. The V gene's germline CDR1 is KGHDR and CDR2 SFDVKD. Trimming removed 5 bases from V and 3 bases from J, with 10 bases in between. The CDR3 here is CATSALTHNQPQHF. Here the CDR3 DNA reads TGTGCCACCAGTGCTCTGACTCACAATCAGCCCCAGCATTTT.

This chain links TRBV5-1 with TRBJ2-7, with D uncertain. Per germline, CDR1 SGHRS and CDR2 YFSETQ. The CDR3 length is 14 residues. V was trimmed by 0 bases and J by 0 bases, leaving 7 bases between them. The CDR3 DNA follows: TGCGCCAGCAGCTTGGGCCAGTCCTCCTACGAGCAGTACTTC. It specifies CASSLGQSSYEQYF.

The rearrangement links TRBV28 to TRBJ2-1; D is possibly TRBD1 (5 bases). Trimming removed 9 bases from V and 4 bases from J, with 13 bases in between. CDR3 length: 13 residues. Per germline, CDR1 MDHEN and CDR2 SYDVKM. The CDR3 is CASFQGVYNEQFF. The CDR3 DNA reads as TGTGCCAGTTTTCAGGGCGTATACAATGAGCAGTTCTTC. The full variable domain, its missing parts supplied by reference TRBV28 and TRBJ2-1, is DVKVTQSSRYLVKRTGEKVFLECVQDMDHENMFWYRQDPGLGLRLIYFSYDVKMKEKGDIPEGYSVSREKKERFSLILESASTNQTSMYLCASFQGVYNEQFFGPGTRLTVL.

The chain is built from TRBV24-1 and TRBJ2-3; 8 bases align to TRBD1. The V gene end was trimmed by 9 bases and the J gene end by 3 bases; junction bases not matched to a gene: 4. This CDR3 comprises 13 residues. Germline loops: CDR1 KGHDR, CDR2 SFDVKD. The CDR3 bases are TGTGCCACCCGGACAGGGAATACAGATACGCAGTATTTT. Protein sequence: CATRTGNTDTQYF.

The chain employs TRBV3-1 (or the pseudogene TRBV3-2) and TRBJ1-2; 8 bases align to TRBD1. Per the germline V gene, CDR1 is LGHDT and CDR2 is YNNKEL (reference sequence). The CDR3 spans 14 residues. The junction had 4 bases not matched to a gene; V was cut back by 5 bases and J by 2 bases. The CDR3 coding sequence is TGTGCCAGCAGCTTGGGACAGGTCAACTATGGCTACACCTTC. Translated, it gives CASSLGQVNYGYTF.